This T cell receptor beta chain was captured by sequencing in a study of blood T cell repertoires in COVID-19. Overall study: PBMCs, B-cell-depleted T cells, or T cells provided the cDNA or gDNA that made up the material.

Assay used: immunoSEQ multiplex PCR; TCRdb lists only in-frame clones, some missing. This table holds 280,000 or so clones, approximately 83% found once. The J segment lost 2 bases and the V segment lost 4 bases, leaving 6 bases of the junction unmatched. CDR3 size: 15 residues. The germline V gene encodes CDR1 LGHNA and CDR2 YSLEER. The clonotype originates from a woman in her 30s who had recovered from COVID-19. The material sequenced was peripheral blood. The chain is built from TRBV4-3 and TRBJ2-7, with 9 bases matching TRBD2. The CDR3 spells CASSPDSGSTYEQYF. The CDR3 DNA sequence: TGCGCCAGCAGCCCTGATAGCGGGAGTACCTACGAGCAGTACTTC.